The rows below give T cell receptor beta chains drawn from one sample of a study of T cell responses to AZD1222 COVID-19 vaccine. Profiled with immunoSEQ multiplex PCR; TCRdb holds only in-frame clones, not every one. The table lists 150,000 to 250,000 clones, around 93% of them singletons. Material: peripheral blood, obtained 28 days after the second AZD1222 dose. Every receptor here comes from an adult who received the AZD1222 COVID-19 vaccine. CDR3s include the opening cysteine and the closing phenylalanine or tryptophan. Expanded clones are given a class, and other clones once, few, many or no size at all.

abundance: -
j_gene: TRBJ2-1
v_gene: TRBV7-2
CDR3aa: CASSLGIGGAIYNEQFF

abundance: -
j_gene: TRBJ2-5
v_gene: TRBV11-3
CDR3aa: CASSFAPRAGGEGETQYF

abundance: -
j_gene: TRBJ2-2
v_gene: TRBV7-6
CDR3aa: CASSLGGTGLTGELFF

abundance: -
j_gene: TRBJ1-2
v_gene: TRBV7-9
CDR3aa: CASSLSGAPPGYTF

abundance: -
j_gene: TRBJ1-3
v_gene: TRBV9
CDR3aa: CASSPTREAPGNTIYF

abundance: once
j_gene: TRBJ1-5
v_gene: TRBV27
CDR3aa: CASSSGTGIFQPQHF

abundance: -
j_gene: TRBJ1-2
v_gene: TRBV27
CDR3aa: CASSLSSTFSGYTF

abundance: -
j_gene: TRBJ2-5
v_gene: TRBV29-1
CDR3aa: CSTGQGQETQYF

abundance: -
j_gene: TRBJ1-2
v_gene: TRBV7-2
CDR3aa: CASSLEQIYGYTF

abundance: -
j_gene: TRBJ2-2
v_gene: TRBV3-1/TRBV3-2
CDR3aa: CASSTLNTGELFF

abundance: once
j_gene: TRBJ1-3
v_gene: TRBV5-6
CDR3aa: CASSLGGQLSGNTIYF

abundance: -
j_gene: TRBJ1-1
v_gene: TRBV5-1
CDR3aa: CASSLNQGMNTEAFF

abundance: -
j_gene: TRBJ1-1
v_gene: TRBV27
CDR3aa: CASSLFGTDNTEAFF

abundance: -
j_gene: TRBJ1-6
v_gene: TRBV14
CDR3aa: CASSQDLSPTPLHF

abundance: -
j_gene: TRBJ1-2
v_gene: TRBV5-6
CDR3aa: CASSLEARASGYTF

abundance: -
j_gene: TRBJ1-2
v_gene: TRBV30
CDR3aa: CAWGQGGGYTF

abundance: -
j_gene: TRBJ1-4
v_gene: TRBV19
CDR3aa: CASSPRDATNEKLFF

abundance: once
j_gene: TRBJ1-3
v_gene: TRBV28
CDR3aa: CASITTQPGNTIYF

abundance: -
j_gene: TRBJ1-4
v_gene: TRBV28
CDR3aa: CASRTGGQNEKLFF

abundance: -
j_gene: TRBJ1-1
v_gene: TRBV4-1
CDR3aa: CASSQVGLGTEAFF

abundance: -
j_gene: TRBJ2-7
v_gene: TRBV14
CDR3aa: CASSQSYEQYF

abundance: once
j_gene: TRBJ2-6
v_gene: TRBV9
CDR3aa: CASSSDGIFGANVLTF

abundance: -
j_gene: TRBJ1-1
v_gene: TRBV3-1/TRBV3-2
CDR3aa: CASSLTDRANTEAFF

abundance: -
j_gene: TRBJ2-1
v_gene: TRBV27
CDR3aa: CASSLAATNEQFF

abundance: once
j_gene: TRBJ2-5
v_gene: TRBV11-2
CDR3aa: CASSWTVEETQYF

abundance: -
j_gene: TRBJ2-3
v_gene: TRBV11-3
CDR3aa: CASSLGRSTDTQYF

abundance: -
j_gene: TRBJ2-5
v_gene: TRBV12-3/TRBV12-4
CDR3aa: CASSLNGASQYF

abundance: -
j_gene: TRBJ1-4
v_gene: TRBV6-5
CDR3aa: CASSSRTGEEKLFF

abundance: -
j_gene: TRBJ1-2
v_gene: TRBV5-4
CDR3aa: CASSLETGNGYTF

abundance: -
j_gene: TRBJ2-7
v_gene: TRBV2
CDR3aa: CASSRDNYEQYF

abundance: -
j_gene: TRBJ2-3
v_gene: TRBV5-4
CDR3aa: CASSLVPSSTSTDTQYF

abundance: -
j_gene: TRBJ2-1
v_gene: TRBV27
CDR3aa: CASRHSGGDYNEQFF

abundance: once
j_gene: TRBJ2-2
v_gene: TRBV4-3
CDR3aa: CASSQVQRAANTGELFF

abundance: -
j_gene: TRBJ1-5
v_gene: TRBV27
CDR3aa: CARRVLSNQPQHF

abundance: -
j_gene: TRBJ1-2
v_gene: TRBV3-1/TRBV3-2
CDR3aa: CASSREGYGYTF

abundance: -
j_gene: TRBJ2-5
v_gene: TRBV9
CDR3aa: CASSVSQGTQETQYF

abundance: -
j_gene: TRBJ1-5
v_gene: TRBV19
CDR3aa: CASSLVRVSNQPQHF

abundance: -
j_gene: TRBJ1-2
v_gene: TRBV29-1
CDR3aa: CSVGEAYGYTF

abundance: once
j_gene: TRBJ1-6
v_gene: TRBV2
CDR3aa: CASNSGQGGDYNSPLHF

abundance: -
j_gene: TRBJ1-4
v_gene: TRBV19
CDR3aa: CASSSYGEKLFF

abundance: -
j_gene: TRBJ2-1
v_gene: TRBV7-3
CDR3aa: CASGRNPNEQFF

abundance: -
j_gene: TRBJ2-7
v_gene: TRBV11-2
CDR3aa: CASSRERGRYEQYF

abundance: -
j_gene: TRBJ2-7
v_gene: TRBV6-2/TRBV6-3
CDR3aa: CASTPGTGVEQYF

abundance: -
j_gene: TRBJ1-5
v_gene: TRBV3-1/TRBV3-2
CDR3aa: CASSQHSIGGDF

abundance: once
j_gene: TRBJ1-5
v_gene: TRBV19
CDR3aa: CASSGTGAGQPQHF

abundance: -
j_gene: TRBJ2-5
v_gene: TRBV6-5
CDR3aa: CASTPQAGAQETQYF

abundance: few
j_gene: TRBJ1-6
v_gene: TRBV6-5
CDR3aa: CASSYRGTDSPLHF

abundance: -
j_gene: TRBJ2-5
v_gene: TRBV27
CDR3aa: CASSLLAGEETQYF

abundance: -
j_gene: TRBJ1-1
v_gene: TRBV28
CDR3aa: CASSSGEDTEAFF

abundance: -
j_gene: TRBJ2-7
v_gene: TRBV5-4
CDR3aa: CASSLGQSFDYEQYF

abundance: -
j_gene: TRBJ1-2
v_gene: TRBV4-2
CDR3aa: CASSQDGQTNYGYTF

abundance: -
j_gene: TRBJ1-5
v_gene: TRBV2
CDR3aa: CASRLGTGNRNQPQHF

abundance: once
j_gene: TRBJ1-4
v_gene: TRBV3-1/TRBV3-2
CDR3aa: CASSQGDRTNEKLFF

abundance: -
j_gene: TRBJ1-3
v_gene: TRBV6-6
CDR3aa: CASRRQTSGNTIYF